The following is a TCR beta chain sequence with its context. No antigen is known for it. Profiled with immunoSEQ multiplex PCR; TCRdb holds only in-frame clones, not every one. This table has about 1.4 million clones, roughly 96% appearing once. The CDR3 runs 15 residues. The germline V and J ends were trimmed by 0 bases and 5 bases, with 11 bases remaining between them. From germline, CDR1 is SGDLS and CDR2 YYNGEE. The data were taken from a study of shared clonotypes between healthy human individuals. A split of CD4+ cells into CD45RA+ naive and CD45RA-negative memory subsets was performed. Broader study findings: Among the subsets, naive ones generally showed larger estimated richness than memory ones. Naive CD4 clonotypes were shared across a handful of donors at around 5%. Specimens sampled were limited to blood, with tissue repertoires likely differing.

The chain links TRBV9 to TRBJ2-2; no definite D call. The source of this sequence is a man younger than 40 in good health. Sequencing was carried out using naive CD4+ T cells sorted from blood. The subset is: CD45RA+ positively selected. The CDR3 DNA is TGTGCCAGCAGCGTAGCGGTCTCAACGACCGGGGAGCTGTTTTTT. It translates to CASSVAVSTTGELFF.